Below are 10 T cell receptor beta chains sequenced from a single sample in a study of breast tumors, draining lymph nodes, adjacent tissues. The lymph nodes were axillary draining lymph nodes from breast cancer patients. TCRdb reprocessed the multiplex PCR reads with MiXCR, giving one entry per CDR3 protein. The repertoire has about 180,000 distinct CDR3 sequences, about 30% of them found once; the top ten carry around 3.5%. Sequencing was performed on axillary lymph node tissue. These receptors were obtained from a female donor with breast cancer. Some clones in this sample may be carry-over from other donors' samples.

In the case of this clonotype: A much more abundant neighbour one base away suggests this may be a read error. The CDR3 bases are TGTGCCAGCAGTGAACCCCGGCAGAAAACTGGAAACACCATATATTTT. Translation: CASSEPRQKTGNTIYF. This chain joins TRBV6-1 and TRBJ1-3; D remains unclear. The CDR3 consists of 16 residues. CDR1 MNHNS and CDR2 SASEGT come from the germline V gene. V was cut by 2 bases and J by 2 bases, with 13 bases left in between.

This clonotype was seen many times. The J gene is TRBJ1-2, the V gene TRBV19; 8 bases map to TRBD1. Germline V CDR1 and CDR2: LNHDA, SQIVND (reference sequence). The CDR3 loop spans 13 amino acids. V lost 6 bases to trimming and J lost 5 bases; unmatched junction nucleotides: 5. CDR3 nucleotides: TGTGCCAGTAGCGACAGGGGACCGTATGGCTACACCTTC. Translation gives CASSDRGPYGYTF.

The rearrangement joins TRBV5-1 to TRBJ2-3, with a weak D call TRBD2 (5 bases). CDR1 and CDR2 (germline): SGHRS, YFSETQ. CDR3 length: 14 residues. Between the trimmed V and J ends, which lost 4 bases and 5 bases, there was a span of 14 bases. CDR3 nucleotide sequence: TGCGCCAGCAGCGCGGGCCAGCGTGGAGATACGCAGTATTTT. It encodes CASSAGQRGDTQYF.

This clonotype appeared many times. The CDR3 protein is CASSGRAMDTIYF. The CDR3 DNA reads TGTGCCAGCAGCGGACGGGCCATGGACACCATATATTTT. The chain combines TRBV9 with TRBJ1-3; no firm D call. Germline loops: CDR1 SGDLS, CDR2 YYNGEE. CDR3 length: 13 amino acids. The V gene lost 3 bases and the J gene lost 8 bases, with 12 bases spanning the gap.

As for this clonotype: It may be a read error: a sequence one base away is much more abundant. The chain employs TRBV20-1 and TRBJ2-1, with TRBD1 matching 8 bases. This CDR3 is built from 16 residues. Germline CDR1 reads DFQATT; CDR2 reads SNEGSKA (reference sequence). V trimming: 0 bases; J trimming: 12 bases; junction bases outside the gene matches: 16. The CDR3 nucleotides are TGCAGTGCTAGAGACACAGGGGGAATTCGTTTGGGCGGGCAGTTCTTC. Encoded protein: CSARDTGGIRLGGQFF.

Many counts were recorded for this clonotype. This chain joins TRBV2 and TRBJ1-1, with D hard to call. The CDR3 sequence is 12 residues long. Trimming pared 10 bases from V and 2 bases from J, leaving 11 bases between. CDR1 is SNHLY and CDR2 is FYNNEI in the germline V gene. CDR3: CATTESNTEAFF. The CDR3 bases are TGTGCCACTACAGAGAGCAACACTGAAGCTTTCTTT.

As for this clonotype: With a much larger clone just one base away, this may be a read error. The genes are TRBV6-5 and TRBJ2-7; a possible D gene is TRBD1 (6 bases). The germline CDR1 and CDR2 sequences are MNHEY and SVGAGI. Trimming stripped 5 bases from V and 4 bases from J, with 12 bases between. CDR3 length: 13 residues. The CDR3 bases are TGTGCCAGCAGTCCAGGGGTAGGGTACGAGCAGTACTTC. It codes for CASSPGVGYEQYF.

The table lists this clonotype with many counts. CDR3 loop: CAISELIGGAGSPLHF. The CDR3 DNA is TGTGCCATCAGTGAGTTGATAGGGGGCGCAGGTTCACCCCTCCACTTT. The chain couples TRBV10-3 to TRBJ1-6; 7 bases fit TRBD1. This CDR3 spans 16 amino acids. V dropped 1 base and J dropped 9; count of bases not matched to a gene: 9. Germline CDR1 and CDR2: ENHRY and SYGVKD.

This clonotype was seen ten or more times. V gene TRBV6-4 combines with J gene TRBJ2-1; D not resolved. The length of the CDR3 is 15 residues. Trimming shortened V by 0 bases and J by 8 bases, and 14 bases separated the two germline ends. From germline, CDR1 is MRHNA and CDR2 SNTAGT. The CDR3 loop reads CASSDSRQNSDEQFF. The DNA of the CDR3 is TGTGCCAGCAGTGACTCCCGTCAGAACTCCGATGAGCAGTTCTTC.

This clonotype showed up many times. The rearrangement links TRBV28 to TRBJ2-7; D perhaps matches TRBD1 (5 bases). CDR3 length equals 11 residues. In germline, CDR1 is MDHEN, CDR2 SYDVKM. The germline V and J ends were trimmed by 10 bases and 6 bases, with 13 bases remaining between them. The CDR3 DNA follows: TGTGCCACCAAGACAGTCGGCGAGCAGTACTTC. The encoded protein is CATKTVGEQYF.